The rows below give T cell receptor beta chains drawn from one sample of a study of naive and memory T cell subsets. TCRdb re-called the UMI-ligation and nested PCR reads with MiXCR, one entry per CDR3 protein. The sample has under 35,000 distinct CDR3 sequences, roughly 6.6% seen once. The sequenced sample was skin, obtained from a tuberculin skin test site. These receptors were collected from an adult in good health. Both conserved end residues are part of each CDR3. Fields, in order: clone size, J gene, V gene, D gene, CDR3 protein, CDR3 DNA. A D gene is named only where the DNA matches it firmly. Clone sizes are given selectively: once, few, many, or a class where the clone is expanded.

NA | TRBJ1-1 | TRBV16 | NA | CASSQGAEAFF | TGTGCCAGCAGCCAAGGTGCTGAGGCTTTCTTT
many | TRBJ2-7 | TRBV10-2 | NA | CASSEWGNEQYF | TGCGCCAGCAGTGAGTGGGGGAACGAGCAGTACTTC
many | TRBJ1-2 | TRBV9 | NA | CASRSSGASSQDTF | TGTGCCAGCAGAAGTTCAGGGGCCTCCTCCCAGGACACCTTC
NA | TRBJ1-1 | TRBV27 | NA | CASSLTDTNTEAFF | TGTGCCAGCAGTTTAACAGATACTAACACTGAAGCTTTCTTT
NA | TRBJ1-2 | TRBV2 | TRBD1 | CASSGQGFNGDTF | TGTGCCAGCAGTGGACAGGGATTCAATGGCGACACCTTC
many | TRBJ2-3 | TRBV29-1 | TRBD2 | CSVETLAGRTDTQYF | TGCAGCGTTGAAACCCTAGCGGGGAGGACAGATACGCAGTATTTT
few | TRBJ1-5 | TRBV7-8 | NA | CASSPPEGQVNQPQHF | TGTGCCAGCAGCCCACCAGAGGGGCAGGTCAATCAGCCCCAGCATTTT
many | TRBJ2-3 | TRBV7-2 | NA | CASSLAGSTRTDTQYF | TGTGCCAGCAGCTTAGCGGGGTCTACCCGCACAGATACGCAGTATTTT
many | TRBJ2-7 | TRBV27 | NA | CASSWYSGREQYF | TGTGCCAGCAGTTGGTACAGCGGACGGGAGCAGTACTTC
few | TRBJ2-7 | TRBV4-1 | NA | CASSHPGTDSYEQYF | TGCGCCAGCAGCCACCCCGGGACGGACTCCTACGAGCAGTACTTC
few | TRBJ1-4 | TRBV20-1 | TRBD1 | CSAKHPGQGTIEKLFF | TGCAGTGCTAAACACCCCGGACAGGGAACGATCGAAAAACTGTTTTTT
many | TRBJ2-3 | TRBV28 | NA | CASSFLLHHTQYF | TGTGCCAGCAGTTTTCTCTTACATCATACGCAGTATTTT
few | TRBJ2-1 | TRBV7-2 | TRBD2 | CASSQLAGTSYNEQFF | TGTGCCAGCAGCCAATTAGCGGGGACCTCCTACAATGAGCAGTTCTTC
medium-sized | TRBJ2-6 | TRBV7-9 | NA | CASTGGFSVSGANVLTF | TGTGCCAGCACCGGGGGATTCTCCGTCTCTGGGGCCAACGTCCTGACTTTC
many | TRBJ2-7 | TRBV5-1 | NA | CASSLSRDISYEQYF | TGCGCCAGCAGCTTATCCCGGGACATCTCCTACGAGCAGTACTTC
many | TRBJ2-7 | TRBV24-1 | NA | CATSDGHGHEQYF | TGTGCCACCAGTGATGGACATGGCCACGAGCAGTACTTC
many | TRBJ2-7 | TRBV12-3/TRBV12-4 | NA | CASSLQGYEQYF | TGTGCCAGCAGCCTTCAGGGGTACGAGCAGTACTTC
medium-sized | TRBJ2-3 | TRBV7-2 | NA | CASSLDHAITDTQYF | TGTGCCAGCAGCTTAGATCACGCTATCACAGATACGCAGTATTTT
NA | TRBJ2-5 | TRBV5-4 | TRBD1 | CASSLEWDRGSETQYF | TGTGCCAGCAGCTTGGAATGGGACAGGGGATCTGAGACCCAGTACTTC
many | TRBJ1-1 | TRBV10-3 | NA | CAISEDSNQAFF | TGTGCCATCAGTGAGGACTCAAACCAAGCTTTCTTT